A selection of T cell receptor beta chains follows, all from one sample in a study of T cell responses to AZD1222 COVID-19 vaccine. Assay: immunoSEQ multiplex PCR; the TCRdb copy retains only in-frame clones and omits some. Of about 100,000 clones in the sample, roughly 85% were seen once. This sample comprised peripheral blood, obtained on day 0 of AZD1222 vaccination. The origin of the receptors is an adult in good health. CDR3s include the opening cysteine and the closing phenylalanine or tryptophan. D genes are given only for firm matches. Part of the rows lack a size; the others show once, few, many or a class for expanded clones.

V gene: TRBV11-2; J gene: TRBJ1-6; D gene: NA; CDR3 length: 16; clone size: once; CDR3 protein: CASSPIGASYNSPLHF; CDR3 DNA: TGTGCCAGCAGCCCAATAGGGGCGTCCTATAATTCACCCCTCCACTTT
V gene: TRBV6-6; J gene: TRBJ2-7; D gene: NA; CDR3 length: 14; clone size: once; CDR3 protein: CASTASRTSYEQYF; CDR3 DNA: TGTGCCAGCACCGCTTCTCGAACGTCCTACGAGCAGTACTTC
V gene: TRBV5-1; J gene: TRBJ1-4; D gene: NA; CDR3 length: 16; clone size: few; CDR3 protein: CASSLGRLTADEKLFF; CDR3 DNA: TGTGCCAGCAGCTTGGGAAGGTTGACGGCCGATGAAAAACTGTTTTTT
V gene: TRBV2; J gene: TRBJ1-2; D gene: NA; CDR3 length: 14; clone size: few; CDR3 protein: CASSPLVGGYGYTF; CDR3 DNA: TGTGCCAGCAGCCCTCTCGTGGGAGGGTATGGCTACACCTTC
V gene: TRBV14; J gene: TRBJ2-7; D gene: NA; CDR3 length: 12; clone size: NA; CDR3 protein: CASSQVGYEQYF; CDR3 DNA: TGTGCCAGCAGCCAAGTGGGATACGAGCAGTACTTC
V gene: TRBV5-1; J gene: TRBJ1-1; D gene: NA; CDR3 length: 14; clone size: NA; CDR3 protein: CASTLRAENTEAFF; CDR3 DNA: TGCGCCAGCACCCTCCGGGCGGAGAACACTGAAGCTTTCTTT
V gene: TRBV5-1; J gene: TRBJ2-3; D gene: NA; CDR3 length: 16; clone size: NA; CDR3 protein: CASSPVRGWGTDTQYF; CDR3 DNA: TGTGCCAGCAGCCCCGTGCGGGGATGGGGCACAGATACGCAGTATTTT
V gene: TRBV4-2; J gene: TRBJ1-3; D gene: NA; CDR3 length: 15; clone size: once; CDR3 protein: CASSQEQGSGNTIYF; CDR3 DNA: TGTGCCAGCAGCCAAGAGCAGGGTTCTGGAAACACCATATATTTT
V gene: TRBV19; J gene: TRBJ2-2; D gene: TRBD1; CDR3 length: 15; clone size: NA; CDR3 protein: CASSIGLTGAGELFF; CDR3 DNA: TGTGCCAGTAGTATAGGTCTCACAGGGGCCGGGGAGCTGTTTTTT
V gene: TRBV5-1; J gene: TRBJ2-7; D gene: TRBD1; CDR3 length: 15; clone size: NA; CDR3 protein: CASSRLSGQFYEQYF; CDR3 DNA: TGCGCCAGCAGCCGTCTGTCGGGACAGTTCTACGAGCAGTACTTC
V gene: TRBV30; J gene: TRBJ2-3; D gene: TRBD2; CDR3 length: 13; clone size: NA; CDR3 protein: CAWASGNTDTQYF; CDR3 DNA: TGTGCCTGGGCTAGCGGAAACACAGATACGCAGTATTTT
V gene: TRBV30; J gene: TRBJ1-1; D gene: NA; CDR3 length: 14; clone size: NA; CDR3 protein: CAWTWAGEVPEAFF; CDR3 DNA: TGTGCCTGGACCTGGGCAGGGGAGGTCCCTGAAGCTTTCTTT
V gene: TRBV4-2; J gene: TRBJ1-1; D gene: NA; CDR3 length: 11; clone size: NA; CDR3 protein: CASSQDAEAFF; CDR3 DNA: TGTGCCAGCAGCCAAGACGCTGAAGCTTTCTTT
V gene: TRBV12-3/TRBV12-4; J gene: TRBJ1-5; D gene: TRBD1; CDR3 length: 13; clone size: NA; CDR3 protein: CASSRGTDQPQHF; CDR3 DNA: TGTGCCAGCAGTCGCGGGACAGATCAGCCCCAGCATTTT
V gene: TRBV29-1; J gene: TRBJ1-4; D gene: TRBD1; CDR3 length: 16; clone size: NA; CDR3 protein: CSVAGQAVATNEKLFF; CDR3 DNA: TGCAGCGTTGCCGGACAGGCGGTTGCAACTAATGAAAAACTGTTTTTT
V gene: TRBV5-5; J gene: TRBJ1-3; D gene: TRBD1; CDR3 length: 19; clone size: NA; CDR3 protein: CASSLGGTGIEVAGNTIYF; CDR3 DNA: TGTGCCAGCAGCTTAGGAGGGACAGGGATTGAGGTCGCTGGAAACACCATATATTTT
V gene: TRBV30; J gene: TRBJ1-6; D gene: NA; CDR3 length: 14; clone size: NA; CDR3 protein: CAWSGGTAEAPLHF; CDR3 DNA: TGTGCCTGGAGTGGGGGGACCGCTGAAGCACCCCTCCACTTT
V gene: TRBV9; J gene: TRBJ2-5; D gene: NA; CDR3 length: 15; clone size: NA; CDR3 protein: CASSVEGGNGETQYF; CDR3 DNA: TGTGCCAGCAGCGTAGAAGGCGGGAATGGTGAGACCCAGTACTTC
V gene: TRBV2; J gene: TRBJ2-7; D gene: TRBD1; CDR3 length: 14; clone size: once; CDR3 protein: CASTQDRVLGEQYF; CDR3 DNA: TGTGCCAGCACCCAGGACAGGGTCCTCGGCGAGCAGTACTTC
V gene: TRBV2; J gene: TRBJ1-4; D gene: TRBD1; CDR3 length: 14; clone size: NA; CDR3 protein: CASSGATGREKLFF; CDR3 DNA: TGTGCCAGCAGTGGGGCGACAGGGAGGGAAAAACTGTTTTTT
V gene: TRBV9; J gene: TRBJ1-6; D gene: TRBD1; CDR3 length: 15; clone size: NA; CDR3 protein: CASSVGGTANSPLHF; CDR3 DNA: TGTGCCAGCAGCGTAGGGGGGACAGCCAATTCACCCCTCCACTTT
V gene: TRBV11-2; J gene: TRBJ2-7; D gene: NA; CDR3 length: 11; clone size: NA; CDR3 protein: CASSQVDEQYF; CDR3 DNA: TGTGCCAGCAGCCAAGTAGACGAGCAGTACTTC
V gene: TRBV18; J gene: TRBJ2-5; D gene: NA; CDR3 length: 14; clone size: NA; CDR3 protein: CASSPSGAEETQYF; CDR3 DNA: TGTGCCAGCTCACCATCAGGGGCTGAAGAGACCCAGTACTTC
V gene: TRBV3-1/TRBV3-2; J gene: TRBJ2-5; D gene: TRBD2; CDR3 length: 16; clone size: NA; CDR3 protein: CASSQPRASGSETQYF; CDR3 DNA: TGTGCCAGCAGCCAACCTCGGGCTAGCGGGTCAGAGACCCAGTACTTC
V gene: TRBV18; J gene: TRBJ2-7; D gene: NA; CDR3 length: 15; clone size: NA; CDR3 protein: CASSPWRQVSYEQYF; CDR3 DNA: TGTGCCAGCTCACCATGGAGACAGGTCTCCTACGAGCAGTACTTC
V gene: TRBV3-1/TRBV3-2; J gene: TRBJ1-2; D gene: NA; CDR3 length: 14; clone size: NA; CDR3 protein: CASSQERTHYGYTF; CDR3 DNA: TGTGCCAGCAGCCAAGAGCGGACCCACTATGGCTACACCTTC
V gene: TRBV3-1/TRBV3-2; J gene: TRBJ2-5; D gene: TRBD1; CDR3 length: 13; clone size: NA; CDR3 protein: CASSRTGTVGQYF; CDR3 DNA: TGTGCCAGCAGCCGAACCGGGACAGTTGGCCAGTACTTC
V gene: TRBV4-3; J gene: TRBJ1-2; D gene: NA; CDR3 length: 15; clone size: once; CDR3 protein: CASSQDRRTSYGYTF; CDR3 DNA: TGCGCCAGCAGCCAAGATCGGCGGACGAGCTATGGCTACACCTTC
V gene: TRBV5-8; J gene: TRBJ1-6; D gene: NA; CDR3 length: 15; clone size: NA; CDR3 protein: CASSLQSSYNSPLHF; CDR3 DNA: TGTGCCAGCAGCCTACAGAGCTCCTATAATTCACCCCTCCACTTT
V gene: TRBV25-1; J gene: TRBJ2-7; D gene: NA; CDR3 length: 14; clone size: once; CDR3 protein: CASQHRGPPYEQYF; CDR3 DNA: TGTGCCAGCCAACATCGGGGGCCTCCTTACGAGCAGTACTTC
V gene: TRBV6-4; J gene: TRBJ1-2; D gene: NA; CDR3 length: 13; clone size: NA; CDR3 protein: CASSVGENYGYTF; CDR3 DNA: TGTGCCAGCAGTGTAGGAGAGAACTATGGCTACACCTTC
V gene: TRBV6-6; J gene: TRBJ2-7; D gene: NA; CDR3 length: 13; clone size: NA; CDR3 protein: CASSYSGSREQYF; CDR3 DNA: TGTGCCAGCAGTTACTCAGGGTCCCGCGAGCAGTACTTC
V gene: TRBV18; J gene: TRBJ1-5; D gene: TRBD1; CDR3 length: 14; clone size: NA; CDR3 protein: CASSPARGGQPQHF; CDR3 DNA: TGTGCCAGCTCACCGGCCAGGGGGGGACAGCCCCAGCATTTT
V gene: TRBV9; J gene: TRBJ2-3; D gene: NA; CDR3 length: 15; clone size: NA; CDR3 protein: CASSGTSRGLDTQYF; CDR3 DNA: TGTGCCAGCAGCGGGACTTCCAGAGGGTTAGATACGCAGTATTTT
V gene: TRBV15; J gene: TRBJ1-6; D gene: NA; CDR3 length: 13; clone size: NA; CDR3 protein: CATSRDMGSPLHF; CDR3 DNA: TGTGCCACCAGCAGAGATATGGGATCACCCCTCCACTTT
V gene: TRBV7-2; J gene: TRBJ1-6; D gene: NA; CDR3 length: 15; clone size: NA; CDR3 protein: CASSFSRSYNSPLHF; CDR3 DNA: TGTGCCAGCAGCTTCAGCAGGTCCTATAATTCACCCCTCCACTTT
V gene: TRBV15; J gene: TRBJ1-1; D gene: NA; CDR3 length: 12; clone size: NA; CDR3 protein: CATSMDTLKAFF; CDR3 DNA: TGTGCCACCAGCATGGACACCCTTAAAGCTTTCTTT
V gene: TRBV10-3; J gene: TRBJ1-4; D gene: TRBD1; CDR3 length: 13; clone size: NA; CDR3 protein: CAISQTGTEKLFF; CDR3 DNA: TGTGCCATCAGTCAGACAGGGACTGAAAAACTGTTTTTT
V gene: TRBV18; J gene: TRBJ2-4; D gene: NA; CDR3 length: 16; clone size: NA; CDR3 protein: CASSPLNAQSRNIQYF; CDR3 DNA: TGTGCCAGCTCACCACTTAATGCACAGAGTAGAAACATTCAGTACTTC
V gene: TRBV6-4; J gene: TRBJ2-1; D gene: TRBD1; CDR3 length: 16; clone size: few; CDR3 protein: CASSDSMTGGYNEQFF; CDR3 DNA: TGTGCCAGCAGTGACTCCATGACAGGGGGCTACAATGAGCAGTTCTTC
V gene: TRBV30; J gene: TRBJ1-4; D gene: NA; CDR3 length: 15; clone size: NA; CDR3 protein: CAWRDQWGRDEKLFF; CDR3 DNA: TGTGCCTGGAGAGACCAATGGGGGAGGGATGAAAAACTGTTTTTT
V gene: TRBV25-1; J gene: TRBJ1-1; D gene: NA; CDR3 length: 15; clone size: NA; CDR3 protein: CASSEAHGLPTEAFF; CDR3 DNA: TGTGCCAGCAGTGAGGCCCATGGGTTGCCCACTGAAGCTTTCTTT
V gene: TRBV27; J gene: TRBJ1-1; D gene: TRBD1; CDR3 length: 14; clone size: NA; CDR3 protein: CASSTGQRNTEAFF; CDR3 DNA: TGTGCCAGCAGTACGGGACAGCGGAACACTGAAGCTTTCTTT